In this sample, the clone carrying this T cell receptor beta chain turned up once. At one of its ends the junction is not consistent with the germline gene, which may arise from a read error. The V gene's germline CDR1 is SGHTA and CDR2 FQGNSA. This CDR3 has 14 residues. This sample is part of a study of shared clonotypes between healthy human individuals. Genomic DNA of every subset was divided equally among multiple immunoSEQ plates. It was about 210 ng DNA, tens of thousands of T cell genomes, that sorted-subset replicate PCRs used. TCRdb's copy holds only in-frame clones and misses some; the assay was immunoSEQ multiplex PCR. This sample has roughly 330,000 clones, with around 74% found just once.

V and J are TRBV7-2 and TRBJ1-1; possibly TRBD1 for D (5 bases). Sequenced sample: memory CD4+ T cells sorted from blood. Noted subset: CD45RA-negative fraction. This sequence was found in a man between 25 and 39 years old in good health. This chain's CDR3 is CVSSPGHQNTEAFF. CDR3 in DNA: TGTGTCAGCAGCCCAGGGCACCAGAACACTGAAGCTTTCTTT.